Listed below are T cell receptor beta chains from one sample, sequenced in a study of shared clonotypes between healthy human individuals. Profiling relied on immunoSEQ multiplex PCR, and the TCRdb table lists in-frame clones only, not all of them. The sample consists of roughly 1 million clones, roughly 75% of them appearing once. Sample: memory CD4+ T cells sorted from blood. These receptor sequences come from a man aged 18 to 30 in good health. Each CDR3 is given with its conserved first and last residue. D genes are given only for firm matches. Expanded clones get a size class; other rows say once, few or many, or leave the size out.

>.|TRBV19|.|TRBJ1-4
CASSHEIYTGITNEKLFF
TGTGCCAGTAGTCACGAGATCTATACAGGCATAACTAATGAAAAACTGTTTTTT
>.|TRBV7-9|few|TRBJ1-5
CASSWDSNQPQHF
TGTGCCAGCAGTTGGGATAGCAATCAGCCCCAGCATTTT
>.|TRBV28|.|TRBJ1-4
CASSLSGANEKLFF
TGTGCCAGCAGTTTATCAGGGGCTAATGAAAAACTGTTTTTT
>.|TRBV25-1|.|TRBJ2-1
CASSDRMESEQFF
TGTGCCAGCAGTGATCGAATGGAGTCCGAGCAGTTCTTC
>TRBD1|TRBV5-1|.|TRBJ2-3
CASSLYSRGSPLDTQYF
TGCGCCAGCAGCTTGTACTCCAGGGGGTCCCCATTAGATACGCAGTATTTT
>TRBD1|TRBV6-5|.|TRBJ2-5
CASSYSRDSETQYF
TGTGCCAGCAGTTACTCCCGGGACAGTGAGACCCAGTACTTC
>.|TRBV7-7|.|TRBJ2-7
CASSSQGPYEQYF
TGTGCTAGCAGCTCACAGGGTCCCTACGAGCAGTACTTC
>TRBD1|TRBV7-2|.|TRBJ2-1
CASSLAQGVYNEQFF
TGTGCCAGCAGCTTAGCGCAGGGGGTATACAATGAGCAGTTCTTC
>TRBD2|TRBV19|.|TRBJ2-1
CASGEPPGLAGDNEQFF
TGTGCCAGTGGAGAACCGCCGGGACTAGCGGGGGACAATGAGCAGTTCTTC
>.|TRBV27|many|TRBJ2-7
CASSAYPGPPTYEQYF
TGTGCCAGCAGTGCCTACCCGGGGCCTCCCACCTACGAGCAGTACTTC
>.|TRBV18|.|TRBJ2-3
CASSSAGGTDTQYF
TGTGCCAGCTCAAGCGCCGGGGGAACAGATACGCAGTATTTT
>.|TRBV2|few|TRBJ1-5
CASSEAKGKGNQPQHF
TGTGCCAGCAGTGAAGCGAAGGGAAAGGGAAATCAGCCCCAGCATTTT
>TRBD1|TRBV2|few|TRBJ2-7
CASFPDRNSYEQYF
TGTGCCAGCTTTCCGGACAGGAACTCCTACGAGCAGTACTTC
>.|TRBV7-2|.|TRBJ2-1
CASSEWGEQFF
TGTGCCAGCAGTGAATGGGGGGAGCAGTTCTTC
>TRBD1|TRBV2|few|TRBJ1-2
CASSMGQGTYGYTF
TGTGCCAGCAGTATGGGACAGGGGACCTATGGCTACACCTTC
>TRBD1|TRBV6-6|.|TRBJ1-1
CASSTTGTGVQAFF
TGTGCCAGCAGTACTACCGGGACAGGGGTTCAAGCTTTCTTT
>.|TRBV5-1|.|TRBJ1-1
CASSNRNTEAFF
TGCGCCAGCTCCAACAGGAACACTGAAGCTTTCTTT
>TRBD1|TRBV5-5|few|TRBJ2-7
CASSLAGTASYEQYF
TGTGCCAGCAGCTTGGCCGGGACAGCATCCTACGAGCAGTACTTC
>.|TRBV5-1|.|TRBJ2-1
CASRGLSYNEQFF
TGCGCCAGCAGGGGGCTCTCCTACAATGAGCAGTTCTTC
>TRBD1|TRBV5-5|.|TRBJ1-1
CASSLYGTVNTEAFF
TGTGCCAGCAGCTTGTATGGGACAGTGAACACTGAAGCTTTCTTT
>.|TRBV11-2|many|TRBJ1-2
CASSLDRGGVGYTF
TGTGCCAGCAGCTTAGATCGAGGAGGGGTAGGCTACACCTTC
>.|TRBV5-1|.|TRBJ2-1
CASSSGRDFTYNEQFF
TGCGCCAGCAGCTCCGGCCGGGACTTCACCTACAATGAGCAGTTCTTC
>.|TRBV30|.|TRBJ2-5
CAWSRIEFEETQYF
TGTGCCTGGAGCCGGATTGAGTTCGAAGAGACCCAGTACTTC
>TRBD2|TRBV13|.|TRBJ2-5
CASSLVRASGGSPEETQYF
TGTGCCAGCAGCTTAGTACGGGCTAGCGGGGGATCCCCCGAAGAGACCCAGTACTTC
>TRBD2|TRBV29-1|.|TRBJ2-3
CSVASGSRTDTQYF
TGCAGCGTTGCAAGCGGGAGTCGAACAGATACGCAGTATTTT
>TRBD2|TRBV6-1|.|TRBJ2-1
CASSGLAHNEQFF
TGTGCCAGCAGTGGACTAGCGCACAATGAGCAGTTCTTC
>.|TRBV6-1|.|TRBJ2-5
CASSAIGAPQETQYF
TGTGCCAGCAGTGCAATCGGGGCCCCCCAAGAGACCCAGTACTTC
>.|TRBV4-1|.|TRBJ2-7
CASSQDPQGRNEQYF
TGCGCCAGCAGCCAAGATCCCCAGGGGCGGAACGAGCAGTACTTC
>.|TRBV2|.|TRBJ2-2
CASRFDMNTGELFF
TGTGCCAGCAGGTTCGACATGAACACCGGGGAGCTGTTTTTT
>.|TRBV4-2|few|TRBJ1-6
CASSLGVSRVFDNSPLHF
TGTGCCAGCAGCCTGGGAGTTTCCAGGGTTTTTGATAATTCACCCCTCCACTTT
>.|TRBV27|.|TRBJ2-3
CASSSNGQIYSTDTQYF
TGTGCCAGCAGTTCGAACGGACAGATTTATAGCACAGATACGCAGTATTTT
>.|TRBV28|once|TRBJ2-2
CASRLTGELFF
TGTGCCAGCAGACTCACCGGGGAGCTGTTTTTT
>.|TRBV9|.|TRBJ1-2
CASSVGGSDGYTF
TGTGCCAGCAGCGTAGGAGGTAGCGATGGCTACACCTTC
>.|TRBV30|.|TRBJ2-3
CAWSSPGAPTDTQYF
TGTGCCTGGAGTTCCCCGGGAGCCCCCACAGATACGCAGTATTTT
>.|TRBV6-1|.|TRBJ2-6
CASTPVGSGANVLTF
TGTGCCAGCACCCCGGTGGGCTCTGGGGCCAACGTCCTGACTTTC
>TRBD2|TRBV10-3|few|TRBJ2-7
CAISESGGQVKEQYF
TGTGCCATCAGTGAGTCGGGAGGGCAAGTTAAGGAGCAGTACTTC
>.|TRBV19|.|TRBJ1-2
CASSVTRQDYYGYTF
TGTGCCAGTAGTGTTACCCGACAGGACTACTATGGCTACACCTTC
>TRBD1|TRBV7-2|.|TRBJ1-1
CASSDMGQMNTEAFF
TGTGCCAGCAGCGATATGGGACAGATGAACACTGAAGCTTTCTTT
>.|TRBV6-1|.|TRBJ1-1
CASRALMNTEAFF
TGTGCCAGCCGGGCCCTGATGAACACTGAAGCTTTCTTT
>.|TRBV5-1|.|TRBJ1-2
CASSPIRDWDYGYTF
TGCGCCAGCAGCCCCATCCGGGACTGGGACTATGGCTACACCTTC
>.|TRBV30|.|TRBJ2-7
CACSRSSYEQYF
TGTGCCTGTTCAAGGAGCTCCTACGAGCAGTACTTC
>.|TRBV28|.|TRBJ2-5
CASSSGTSVVTQYF
TGTGCCAGCAGCTCCGGGACATCGGTTGTAACCCAGTACTTC
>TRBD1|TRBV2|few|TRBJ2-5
CASTPGQGETQYF
TGTGCCAGCACTCCGGGACAGGGGGAGACCCAGTACTTC